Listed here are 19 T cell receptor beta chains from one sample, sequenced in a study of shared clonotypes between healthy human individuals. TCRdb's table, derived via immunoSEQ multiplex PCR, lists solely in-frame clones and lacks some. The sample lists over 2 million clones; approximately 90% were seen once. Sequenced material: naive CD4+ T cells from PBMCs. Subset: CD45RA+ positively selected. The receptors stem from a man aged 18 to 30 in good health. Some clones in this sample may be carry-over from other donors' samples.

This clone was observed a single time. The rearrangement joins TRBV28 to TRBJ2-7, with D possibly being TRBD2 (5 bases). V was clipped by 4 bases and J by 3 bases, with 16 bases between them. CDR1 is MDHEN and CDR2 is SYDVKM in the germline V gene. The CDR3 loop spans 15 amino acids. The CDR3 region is CASSSPTGVIYEQYF. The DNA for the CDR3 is TGTGCCAGCAGTTCCCCGACCGGGGTGATCTACGAGCAGTACTTC.

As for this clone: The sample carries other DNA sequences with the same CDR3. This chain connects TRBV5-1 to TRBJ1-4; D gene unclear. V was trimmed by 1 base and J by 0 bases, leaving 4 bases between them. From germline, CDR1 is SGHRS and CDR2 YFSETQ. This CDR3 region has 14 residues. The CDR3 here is CASSLRATNEKLFF. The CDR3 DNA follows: TGCGCCAGCAGCTTGCGCGCAACTAATGAAAAACTGTTTTTT.

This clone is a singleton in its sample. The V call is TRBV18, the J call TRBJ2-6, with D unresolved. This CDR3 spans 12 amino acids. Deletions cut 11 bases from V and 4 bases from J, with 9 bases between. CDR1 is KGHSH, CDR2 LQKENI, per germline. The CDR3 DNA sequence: TGTGCCCCCTCCCCGGGGGCCAACGTCCTGACTTTC. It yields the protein CAPSPGANVLTF.

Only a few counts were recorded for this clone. The CDR3 sequence is CASSRTSGRNTGELFF. The CDR3 nucleotides are TGTGCCAGCAGTCGCACTAGCGGGAGGAACACCGGGGAGCTGTTTTTT. The chain joins TRBV2 to TRBJ2-2; 11 nucleotides agree with TRBD2. The CDR3 consists of 16 residues. The germline V gene encodes CDR1 SNHLY and CDR2 FYNNEI. Unmatched junction bases numbered 3, after V lost 5 bases and J lost 1 base.

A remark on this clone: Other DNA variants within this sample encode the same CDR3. The CDR3 loop is CASSLDRDTDTQYF. The CDR3, as DNA: TGTGCCAGCAGCTTAGACAGAGACACAGATACGCAGTATTTT. The V gene is TRBV11-3, the J gene TRBJ2-3; D uncertain. This CDR3 spans 14 amino acids. Germline CDR1 reads SGHNT; CDR2 reads YENEEA. Trimming cost V 0 bases and J 2 bases, with 6 bases left between them.

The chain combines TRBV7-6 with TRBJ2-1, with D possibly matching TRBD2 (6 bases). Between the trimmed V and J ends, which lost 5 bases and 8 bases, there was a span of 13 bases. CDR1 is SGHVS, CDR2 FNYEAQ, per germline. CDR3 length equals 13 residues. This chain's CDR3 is CASSVRRVDEQFF. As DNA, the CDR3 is TGTGCCAGCAGCGTTCGGAGGGTCGATGAGCAGTTCTTC.

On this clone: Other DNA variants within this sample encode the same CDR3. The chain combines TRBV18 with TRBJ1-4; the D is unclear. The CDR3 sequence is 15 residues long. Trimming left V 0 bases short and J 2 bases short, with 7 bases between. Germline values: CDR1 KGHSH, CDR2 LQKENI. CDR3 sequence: CASSPPGATNEKLFF. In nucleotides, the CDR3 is TGTGCCAGCTCACCACCAGGAGCGACTAATGAAAAACTGTTTTTT.

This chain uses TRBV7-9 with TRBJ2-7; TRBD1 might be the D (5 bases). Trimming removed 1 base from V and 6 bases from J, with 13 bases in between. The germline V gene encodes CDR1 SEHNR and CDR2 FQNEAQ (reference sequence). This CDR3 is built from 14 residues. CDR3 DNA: TGTGCCAGCAGCTTAGAGCAGGGTCCTAGCGAGCAGTACTTC. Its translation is CASSLEQGPSEQYF.

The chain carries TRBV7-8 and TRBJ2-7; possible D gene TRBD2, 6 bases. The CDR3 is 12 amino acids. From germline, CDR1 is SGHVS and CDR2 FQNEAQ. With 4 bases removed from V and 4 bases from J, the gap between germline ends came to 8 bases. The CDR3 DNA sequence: TGTGCCAGCAGCTCAGCGGGTTACGAGCAGTACTTC. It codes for CASSSAGYEQYF.

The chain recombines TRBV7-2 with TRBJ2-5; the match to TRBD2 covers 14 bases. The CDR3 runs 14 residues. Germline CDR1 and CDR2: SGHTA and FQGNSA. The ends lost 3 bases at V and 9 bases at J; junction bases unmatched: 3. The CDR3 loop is CASSFGTSGSPQYF. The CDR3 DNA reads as TGTGCCAGCAGCTTCGGGACTAGCGGGAGTCCCCAGTACTTC.

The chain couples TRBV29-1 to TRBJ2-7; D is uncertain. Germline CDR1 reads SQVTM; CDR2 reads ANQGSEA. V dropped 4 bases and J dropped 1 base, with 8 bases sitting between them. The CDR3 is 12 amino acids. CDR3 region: CSVGVESYEQYF. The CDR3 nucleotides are TGCAGCGTTGGTGTGGAGTCCTACGAGCAGTACTTC.

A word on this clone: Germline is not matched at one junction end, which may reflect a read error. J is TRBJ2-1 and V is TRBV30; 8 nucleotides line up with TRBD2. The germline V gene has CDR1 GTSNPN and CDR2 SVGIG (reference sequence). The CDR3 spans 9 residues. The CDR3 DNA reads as TGTGCCGGCAGCGGGAGTTGGGTCTTC. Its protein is CAGSGSWVF.

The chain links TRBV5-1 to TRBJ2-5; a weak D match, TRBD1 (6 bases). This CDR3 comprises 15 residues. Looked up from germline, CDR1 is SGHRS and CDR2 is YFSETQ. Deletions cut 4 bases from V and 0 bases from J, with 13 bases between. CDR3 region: CASSKTGHHQETQYF. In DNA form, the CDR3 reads TGCGCCAGCAGCAAAACGGGACACCACCAAGAGACCCAGTACTTC.

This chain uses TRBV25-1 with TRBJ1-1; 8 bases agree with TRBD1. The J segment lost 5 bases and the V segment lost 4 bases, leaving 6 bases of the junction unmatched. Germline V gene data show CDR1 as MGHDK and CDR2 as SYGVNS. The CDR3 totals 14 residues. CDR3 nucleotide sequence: TGTGCCAGCAGTGGGCAGGGGGCGCAGACTGAAGCTTTCTTT. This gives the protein CASSGQGAQTEAFF. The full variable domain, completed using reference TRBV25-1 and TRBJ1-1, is EADIYQTPRYLVIGTGKKITLECSQTMGHDKMYWYQQDPGMELHLIHYSYGVNSTEKGDLSSESTVSRIRTEHFPLTLESARPSHTSQYLCASSGQGAQTEAFFGQGTRLTVV.

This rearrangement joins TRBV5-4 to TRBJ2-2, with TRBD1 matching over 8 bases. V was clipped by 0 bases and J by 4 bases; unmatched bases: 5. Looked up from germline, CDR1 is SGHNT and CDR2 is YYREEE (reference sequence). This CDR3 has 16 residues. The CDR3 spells CASSLATTGGTGELFF. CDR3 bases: TGTGCCAGCAGCTTGGCTACCACAGGGGGCACCGGGGAGCTGTTTTTT.

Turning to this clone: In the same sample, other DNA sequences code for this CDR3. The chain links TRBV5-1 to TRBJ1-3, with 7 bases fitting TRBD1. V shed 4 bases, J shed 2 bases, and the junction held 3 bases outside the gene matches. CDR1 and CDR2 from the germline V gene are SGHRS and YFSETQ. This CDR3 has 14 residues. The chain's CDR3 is CASSPGTAGNTIYF. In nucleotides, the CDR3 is TGCGCCAGCAGCCCTGGGACAGCTGGAAACACCATATATTTT.

CDR3 protein: CASSQEAPGGKGGYGYTF. Here the CDR3 DNA reads TGCGCCAGCAGCCAAGAAGCACCGGGAGGAAAGGGGGGCTATGGCTACACCTTC. V and J are TRBV4-1 and TRBJ1-2; tentative D call: TRBD1 (6 bases). Germline values: CDR1 MGHRA, CDR2 YSYEKL. The CDR3 length is 18 residues. Trimming took 0 bases from V and 4 from J, leaving 21 bases between them.

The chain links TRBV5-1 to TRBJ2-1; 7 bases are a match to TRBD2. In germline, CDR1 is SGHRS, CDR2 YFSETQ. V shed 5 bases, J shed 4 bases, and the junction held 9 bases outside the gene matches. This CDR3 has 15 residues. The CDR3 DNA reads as TGCGCCAGCAGTCAAAGCGGGAACGTTTACAATGAGCAGTTCTTC. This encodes CASSQSGNVYNEQFF.

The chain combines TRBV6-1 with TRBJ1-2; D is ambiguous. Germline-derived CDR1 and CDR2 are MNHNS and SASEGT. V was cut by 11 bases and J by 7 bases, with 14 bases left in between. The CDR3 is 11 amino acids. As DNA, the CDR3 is TGTGCCCTAGGCCAGTTTAGTGGCTACACCTTC. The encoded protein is CALGQFSGYTF.